Sequencing of this T cell receptor (beta chain) was carried out in a study of cytomegalovirus exposure and HLA in healthy donors. The study, taken as a whole, reports: What was likely a sequencing artifact was a cluster of highly shared sequence variants.

As for this clone: Its antigen remains unknown.

Primers for the PCR totalled 60 Vbeta and 13 Jbeta. TCRdb's table, derived via immunoSEQ multiplex PCR, lists solely in-frame clones and lacks some. The top ten hold about 1.4% of the sample, which has 170,000 or so clones, under 85% seen once. The length of the CDR3 is 14 residues. Germline V gives CDR1 MDHEN, CDR2 SYDVKM. V lost 6 bases and J 1 base, leaving 7 bases between the germline ends. There were likely unrecorded immune exposures, though donors were nominally healthy when sampled. The source is a woman aged 30 to 39 in good health and CMV-seronegative. The V call is TRBV28, the J call TRBJ1-6; D is uncertain. Sequencing was done on a sample of PBMCs. The CDR3 reads CASSGLSYNSPLHF. DNA of the CDR3: TGTGCCAGCAGCGGGTTGTCCTATAATTCACCCCTCCACTTT. The variable domain in full, with the rest retrieved from reference TRBV28 and TRBJ1-6, is DVKVTQSSRYLVKRTGEKVFLECVQDMDHENMFWYRQDPGLGLRLIYFSYDVKMKEKGDIPEGYSVSREKKERFSLILESASTNQTSMYLCASSGLSYNSPLHFGNGTRLTVT.